This TCR beta chain emerged from a study of CXCR3-negative and CXCR3-positive naive CD8 T cells. CDR1 is MNHNY and CDR2 is SVGAGI in the germline V gene (reference sequence). This CDR3 contains 15 residues. The authors prepared UMI-labeled TRB cDNA libraries by 5' RACE. TCRdb re-called the 5' RACE reads and shows each CDR3 protein once, DNA omitted. The sample totals around 52,000 distinct CDR3 sequences; its top ten clones hold about a quarter. Sequencing was done on a sample of memory CD8+ T cells from blood. The source is a human donor in good health. Some clones in this sample may be carry-over from other donors' samples. The chain couples TRBV6-6 to TRBJ2-7; there is no DNA to check the TCRdb D call of TRBD2. CDR3: CASSSNGRVGYEQYF.